These T cell receptor beta chains were read from a single sample in a study of blood T cell repertoires in COVID-19. Produced via immunoSEQ multiplex PCR; TCRdb's table is partial and in-frame only. Of a few hundred thousand clones listed, around 89% are singletons. The material sequenced was PBMCs or T cells enriched from blood (not recorded which). These receptors all come from a young man who had recovered from COVID-19. The CDR3 runs from the conserved cysteine through the conserved F or W. The D gene is left open where the match is weak. Clone size, where shown, is once, few, many, or a class for clones that have expanded.

V gene	clone size	D gene	J gene	CDR3 DNA	CDR3 protein
TRBV9	.	.	TRBJ2-5	TGTGCCAGCAGCCTTGATAGCGGAGAGACCCAGTACTTC	CASSLDSGETQYF
TRBV5-1	once	.	TRBJ2-1	TGCGCCAGCAGTTTCGAAACCGGGGTCGGGCAGTTCTTC	CASSFETGVGQFF
TRBV7-2	.	TRBD1	TRBJ2-7	TGTGCCAGCAGCTCAACAGGGGGCACTTACGAGCAGTACTTC	CASSSTGGTYEQYF
TRBV27	.	TRBD1	TRBJ1-4	TGTGCCAGCAGAGCCTGGACAGGGTCGACCCCGAATGAAAAACTGTTTTTT	CASRAWTGSTPNEKLFF
TRBV6-5	.	.	TRBJ2-2	TGTGCCAGCAGGAGTGGACAGACCTACACCGGGGAGCTGTTTTTT	CASRSGQTYTGELFF
TRBV30	.	TRBD1	TRBJ1-1	TGTGCCTGGAGTGTAGGTCAGGGGGTCATGAACACTGAAGCTTTCTTT	CAWSVGQGVMNTEAFF
TRBV30	.	.	TRBJ2-1	TGTGCCTGGAGTGTCGCGAGGGGACTCATGTACAATGAGCAGTTCTTC	CAWSVARGLMYNEQFF
TRBV6-5	.	TRBD1	TRBJ1-1	TGTGCCAGCAATCGACAGGGGTCGACAACTTTCTTT	CASNRQGSTTFF
TRBV5-4	.	TRBD2	TRBJ2-7	TGTGCCAGCACGAGGAGCGGGACTAGCGGGAGCGAGCAGTACTTC	CASTRSGTSGSEQYF
TRBV24-1	.	.	TRBJ2-1	TGTGCCACCAGTGGGTGGCAGGGGTACAATGAGCAGTTCTTC	CATSGWQGYNEQFF
TRBV5-4	.	.	TRBJ1-2	TGTGCCAGCACCCAAGGGGGTCCGGGAAACTATGGCTACACCTTC	CASTQGGPGNYGYTF
TRBV6-1	.	.	TRBJ1-2	TGTGCCAGCAGTGAAGCCTGGGGACTGAACAACTATGGCTACACCTTC	CASSEAWGLNNYGYTF
TRBV9	.	.	TRBJ2-6	TGTGCCAGCAGCGTACTCGCTGGGGCCAACGTCCTGACTTTC	CASSVLAGANVLTF
TRBV6-5	.	TRBD1	TRBJ2-1	TGTGCCAGCAGTACAGGGGGCTATGAGCAGTTCTTC	CASSTGGYEQFF
TRBV2	.	TRBD1	TRBJ1-2	TGTGCCAGCAGGGGGGGGACAGGTCTTTTTGGCTACACCTTC	CASRGGTGLFGYTF
TRBV27	.	.	TRBJ2-7	TGTGCCAGCAGTTTATCAGGGCAGGGATGGGGCTACGAGCAGTACTTC	CASSLSGQGWGYEQYF
TRBV5-4	.	TRBD1	TRBJ1-2	TGTGCCAGCAGCTTAGGCGGGACAGAGATCTATGGCTACACCTTC	CASSLGGTEIYGYTF
TRBV4-1	.	.	TRBJ1-2	TGCGCCAGCACCCATCCGGGAGAGGGAGGCTATGGCTACACCTTC	CASTHPGEGGYGYTF
TRBV7-8	.	.	TRBJ2-3	TGTGCCAGCAGCTTAAGGCGGCCCCGCACAGATACGCAGTATTTT	CASSLRRPRTDTQYF
TRBV6-2/TRBV6-3	.	.	TRBJ1-5	TGTGCCAGCAGCCCCAGCGGGAGGGGTAGCAATCAGCCCCAGCATTTT	CASSPSGRGSNQPQHF
TRBV29-1	.	.	TRBJ2-3	TGCAGCGTTTTGGCGGAAGATACGCAGTATTTT	CSVLAEDTQYF
TRBV24-1	.	.	TRBJ2-3	TGTGCCACCAGTGTGGCGGGAAAGGATGATACGCAGTATTTT	CATSVAGKDDTQYF
TRBV13	.	TRBD2	TRBJ2-7	TGTGCCACCACCCGGGGCGGGAGCTCCTACGAGCAGTACTTC	CATTRGGSSYEQYF
TRBV6-5	.	TRBD1	TRBJ1-2	TGTGCCAGCAGTTACATACAGGGGGCAGGAGGCTACACCTTC	CASSYIQGAGGYTF
TRBV5-1	.	.	TRBJ1-1	TGCGCCAGCAGCCCCGGGGGGGGAACTGAAGCTTTCTTT	CASSPGGGTEAFF
TRBV19	.	TRBD2	TRBJ2-1	TGTGCCAGTAGTATTAGCGGGAGGGCCTACAATGAGCAGTTCTTC	CASSISGRAYNEQFF
TRBV20-1	.	.	TRBJ2-1	TGCAGTGCTAGGCCCAGCAATGAGCAGTTCTTC	CSARPSNEQFF
TRBV11-2	.	TRBD1	TRBJ2-5	TGTGCCAGCAGCTTATTCGGGACAGAAGAGACCCAGTACTTC	CASSLFGTEETQYF
TRBV7-9	.	.	TRBJ1-2	TGTGCCAGCAGACGACATGACAGTTCTTATGGCTACACCTTC	CASRRHDSSYGYTF
TRBV24-1	.	TRBD1	TRBJ1-5	TGTGCCACCAGTCGAGGACAGGGACCCTTTCAGCCCCAGCATTTT	CATSRGQGPFQPQHF
TRBV30	.	.	TRBJ1-6	TGTGCCTGGAGTCTAGGTCGGCTAAATAATTCACCCCTCCACTTT	CAWSLGRLNNSPLHF
TRBV13	.	.	TRBJ1-2	TGTGCCAGCAGCTTAGGGCAGGGAAATTTGGGCTATGGCTACACCTTC	CASSLGQGNLGYGYTF
TRBV30	.	.	TRBJ1-1	TGTGCCTGGAGTGCGAACCCCCCCGGTGGAGCTTTCTTT	CAWSANPPGGAFF
TRBV2	.	.	TRBJ1-5	TGTGCCAGCAGGAAAAGTTCGGGGGATTCCAATCAGCCCCAGCATTTT	CASRKSSGDSNQPQHF
TRBV5-1	.	.	TRBJ1-2	TGCGCCAGCAGCTTGGACAGGGTGGGTTACTATGGCTACACCTTC	CASSLDRVGYYGYTF
TRBV27	.	.	TRBJ1-2	TGTGCCAGCGCTCCGACAGGTCCTACCTATGGCTACACCTTC	CASAPTGPTYGYTF
TRBV5-8	.	.	TRBJ1-6	TGTGCCAGCAGCTTGCTAAACAGGGCCAGGAATAATTCACCCCTCCACTTT	CASSLLNRARNNSPLHF
TRBV9	.	.	TRBJ1-2	TGTGCCAGCAGCGTAACCACAGGGTACGGCTACACCTTC	CASSVTTGYGYTF
TRBV27	.	TRBD2	TRBJ2-2	TGTGCCAGCAGTTTCCGGGGGGACCACACCGGGGAGCTGTTTTTT	CASSFRGDHTGELFF
TRBV4-2	.	TRBD1	TRBJ1-3	TGTGCCAGCAGCCAAGACGAGGGGGCGAGGGGAAACACCATATATTTT	CASSQDEGARGNTIYF
TRBV7-8	.	TRBD1	TRBJ1-5	TGTGCCAGCAGCCAGACAGGGCTCTTTCTCCCGGTTCAGCCCCAGCATTTT	CASSQTGLFLPVQPQHF
TRBV20-1	.	TRBD2	TRBJ2-1	TGCAGTGCTAGTCCAGCGGGAGTAACGGGCAGTGAGCAGTTCTTC	CSASPAGVTGSEQFF
TRBV5-1	.	.	TRBJ2-2	TGCGCCAGCAGCTTGGTTTTTAGACAGGAAAAGAACACCGGGGAGCTGTTTTTT	CASSLVFRQEKNTGELFF
TRBV7-9	.	TRBD1	TRBJ2-5	TGTGCCAGCAGCTCTCGACAGGGGGCAGGGGAGACCCAGTACTTC	CASSSRQGAGETQYF
TRBV15	.	TRBD2	TRBJ2-2	TGTGCCACCAGCAGAGGGCCCGGACTAGCGGGGCCGAGCCCCGGGGAGCTGTTTTTT	CATSRGPGLAGPSPGELFF
TRBV7-2	.	.	TRBJ2-5	TGTGCCAGCAGCTTTTCGGGGGTCGAGACCCAGTACTTC	CASSFSGVETQYF
TRBV18	.	.	TRBJ2-7	TGTGCCAGCTCACCAAACAACTACGAGCAGTACTTC	CASSPNNYEQYF